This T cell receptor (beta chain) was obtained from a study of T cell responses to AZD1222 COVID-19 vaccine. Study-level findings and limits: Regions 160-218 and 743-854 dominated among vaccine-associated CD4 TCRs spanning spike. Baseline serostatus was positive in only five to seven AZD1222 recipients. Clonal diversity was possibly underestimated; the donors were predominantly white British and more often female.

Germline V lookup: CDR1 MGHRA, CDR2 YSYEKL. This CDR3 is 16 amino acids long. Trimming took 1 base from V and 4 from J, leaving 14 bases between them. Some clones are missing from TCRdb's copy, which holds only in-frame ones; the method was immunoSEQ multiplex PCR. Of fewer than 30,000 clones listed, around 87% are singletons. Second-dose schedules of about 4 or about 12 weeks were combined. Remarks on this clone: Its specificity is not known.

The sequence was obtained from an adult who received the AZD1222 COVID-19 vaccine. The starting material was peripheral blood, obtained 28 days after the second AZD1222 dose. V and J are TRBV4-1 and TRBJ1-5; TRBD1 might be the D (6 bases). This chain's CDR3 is CASSQGGAGRNQPQHF. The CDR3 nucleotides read TGCGCCAGCAGCCAAGGGGGGGCAGGGCGTAATCAGCCCCAGCATTTT.